Only a few counts were recorded for the clone carrying this TCR beta chain. The data were taken from a study of cytomegalovirus exposure and HLA in healthy donors. V trimming: 8 bases; J trimming: 4 bases; junction bases outside the gene matches: 5. CDR1 is ENHRY and CDR2 is SYGVKD in the germline V gene. This CDR3 has 13 residues. A multiplex PCR was run with 60 Vbeta primers and 13 Jbeta primers. The protocol was immunoSEQ multiplex PCR, while the TCRdb copy is restricted to in-frame clones and leaves out a portion. The sample contains approximately 84,000 clones, roughly 80% of which appear only once.

Material for sequencing was PBMCs. This TCR derives from a man aged 40-49 years in good health and CMV-seronegative. The V call is TRBV10-3, the J call TRBJ1-1; 9 bases map to TRBD1. In DNA form, the CDR3 reads TGTGCCATCTCGGGACAGGGAAGCACTGAAGCTTTCTTT. It specifies CAISGQGSTEAFF.